Following are 14 T cell receptor beta chains from one sample sequenced in a study of blood T cells in healthy people across ages. PCR was performed a second time for 7 to 11 cycles using a sample-barcoded 5' primer and a J-beta primer mix. TCRdb reprocessed the 5' RACE reads via MiXCR and lists one record per CDR3 protein. The sample holds about 680,000 distinct CDR3 sequences, about 52% seen once. Material: blood. The origin of the receptors is a woman between 55 and 75 years old in good health.

This rearrangement joins TRBV12-3 or TRBV12-4 to TRBJ1-4; TRBD1 matches 8 bases. This CDR3 is 16 amino acids long. V gave up 6 bases and J gave up 8 bases; unmatched junction bases: 14. The DNA for the CDR3 is TGTGCCAGCAGCCGGGGGTCAGGGGGCAATTCGGAAAAACTGTTTTTT. As protein: CASSRGSGGNSEKLFF.

The rearrangement joins TRBV6-2 or TRBV6-3 to TRBJ1-2; weak D call: TRBD1 (6 bases). The CDR3 covers 16 residues. The germline V and J ends were trimmed by 5 bases and 8 bases, with 24 bases remaining between them. CDR1 and CDR2 (germline): MNHEY, SVGEGT. CDR3 sequence (DNA): TGTGCCAGCAGTCGATGGATTTTTCCGGGACAAGAGGGCTACACCTTC. Amino acids: CASSRWIFPGQEGYTF.

Written as DNA, the CDR3 is TGTGCCATCAGTGAGCCGAAATCAAGGGGGCGCCAAGAGACCCAGTACTTC. This sequence encodes CAISEPKSRGRQETQYF. The rearrangement links TRBV10-3 to TRBJ2-5; 7 nucleotides align to TRBD1. This CDR3 is 17 amino acids long. Losses at the gene ends were 2 bases for V and 1 base for J; bases not matched to a gene: 10. From germline, CDR1 is ENHRY and CDR2 SYGVKD.

This clonotype appeared a few times. CDR3 DNA: TGTGCCAGCAGGGACAGGGTTAATTCACCCCTCCACTTT. Translated: CASRDRVNSPLHF. The chain uses TRBV7-2 and TRBJ1-6; 8 nucleotides agree with TRBD1. CDR3 length equals 13 residues. V lost 6 bases to trimming and J lost 6 bases; unmatched junction nucleotides: 1. CDR1 SGHTA and CDR2 FQGNSA come from the germline V gene.

The chain recombines TRBV28 with TRBJ2-1, with D unresolved. Per germline, CDR1 MDHEN and CDR2 SYDVKM. Trimming removed 4 bases from V and 12 bases from J, with 16 bases in between. This CDR3 comprises 13 residues. CDR3: CASSSPRVLGQFF. The CDR3 DNA reads TGTGCCAGCAGTTCCCCCCGGGTCCTCGGGCAGTTCTTC.

The chain is built from TRBV5-8 and TRBJ2-7, with D possibly matching TRBD1 (5 bases). The germline CDR1 and CDR2 sequences are SGHTS and YDEGEE. The CDR3 consists of 15 residues. The V end lost 2 bases, the J end lost 3 bases, and 15 bases lay between the germline ends. The CDR3 sequence: CASSLGDWTNYEQYF. In DNA form, the CDR3 reads TGTGCCAGCAGCTTAGGGGATTGGACAAACTACGAGCAGTACTTC. The full variable domain, rest sourced from reference TRBV5-8 and TRBJ2-7, is EAGVTQSPTHLIKTRGQQATLRCSPISGHTSVYWYQQALGLGLQFLLWYDEGEERNRGNFPPRFSGRQFPNYSSELNVNALELEDSALYLCASSLGDWTNYEQYFGPGTRLTVT.

The V gene is TRBV4-2, the J gene TRBJ2-7; 8 positions match TRBD2. Germline trimming cut 1 base from V and 4 bases from J; bases unmatched to any gene: 12. Germline CDR1 LGHNA, CDR2 YNFKEQ. CDR3 length: 17 residues. The CDR3 region is CASSQVAGRAGVYEQYF. The DNA of the CDR3 is TGTGCCAGCAGCCAAGTAGCGGGACGAGCGGGAGTTTACGAGCAGTACTTC.

This clonotype was seen many times. The chain carries TRBV7-2 and TRBJ2-7; the match to TRBD2 covers 8 bases. The CDR3 length is 15 residues. Germline CDR1 SGHTA, CDR2 FQGNSA. V was clipped by 0 bases and J by 1 base; unmatched bases: 2. CDR3 protein: CASSLAGGASYEQYF. The CDR3 DNA follows: TGTGCCAGCAGCTTAGCCGGGGGGGCTTCCTACGAGCAGTACTTC.

This clonotype was observed once. One base away lies a much larger clone, so this may be a sequencing read error. The chain carries TRBV5-6 and TRBJ1-2; D call uncertain. CDR3 length: 12 amino acids. Germline CDR1 reads SGHDT; CDR2 reads YYEEEE. CDR3 in amino acids: CASSLGSYGHTF. The CDR3 DNA sequence: TGTGCCAGCAGCTTAGGGTCCTATGGCCACACCTTC.

This rearrangement joins TRBV7-2 to TRBJ2-1; the D gene is possibly TRBD2 (6 bases). The CDR3 extends over 14 amino acids. Germline CDR1 SGHTA, CDR2 FQGNSA. Deletions cut 0 bases from V and 9 bases from J, with 12 bases between. In DNA, the CDR3 is TGTGCCAGCAGCTTAGCCGGACTATCCCTTGAGCAGTTCTTC. Protein sequence: CASSLAGLSLEQFF.

This clonotype was recorded a few times. The CDR3 sequence is CASSLGSPAGGPPDTQYF. CDR3 DNA sequence: TGTGCCAGCAGTTTAGGGTCACCGGCGGGAGGGCCCCCAGATACGCAGTATTTT. This chain joins TRBV27 and TRBJ2-3, with 9 positions matching TRBD2. CDR1 and CDR2 from the germline V gene are MNHEY and SMNVEV (reference sequence). CDR3 length: 18 amino acids. After removal of 2 bases from V and 4 bases from J, the junction contained 13 bases not matched to a gene.

The chain employs TRBV28 and TRBJ2-5, with 7 bases fitting TRBD1. Germline V gives CDR1 MDHEN, CDR2 SYDVKM. The CDR3 spans 13 residues. V trimming: 5 bases; J trimming: 12 bases; junction bases outside the gene matches: 12. The CDR3 protein is CASSPRYRGGEYF. DNA of the CDR3: TGTGCCAGCAGTCCAAGATACAGGGGTGGGGAGTACTTC. The whole variable domain, filled in from reference TRBV28 and TRBJ2-5, reads DVKVTQSSRYLVKRTGEKVFLECVQDMDHENMFWYRQDPGLGLRLIYFSYDVKMKEKGDIPEGYSVSREKKERFSLILESASTNQTSMYLCASSPRYRGGEYFGPGTRLLVL.

This sequence joins TRBV12-5 and TRBJ2-3; 11 bases map to TRBD2. Germline V gives CDR1 LGHNT, CDR2 FRNRAP. The CDR3 is 16 amino acids. V trimming: 5 bases; J trimming: 1 base; junction bases outside the gene matches: 5. CDR3 region: CASGTSGSRGTDTQYF. CDR3 nucleotides: TGTGCTAGTGGTACTAGCGGGAGTAGGGGCACAGATACGCAGTATTTT.

The chain uses TRBV2 and TRBJ1-5, with 8 nucleotides matching TRBD1. The germline V gene has CDR1 SNHLY and CDR2 FYNNEI. The length of the CDR3 is 15 residues. V gave up 5 bases and J gave up 3 bases; unmatched junction bases: 6. The CDR3 coding sequence is TGTGCCAGCAGTACCGGACAGGGTGACAATCAGCCCCAGCATTTT. This sequence encodes CASSTGQGDNQPQHF.